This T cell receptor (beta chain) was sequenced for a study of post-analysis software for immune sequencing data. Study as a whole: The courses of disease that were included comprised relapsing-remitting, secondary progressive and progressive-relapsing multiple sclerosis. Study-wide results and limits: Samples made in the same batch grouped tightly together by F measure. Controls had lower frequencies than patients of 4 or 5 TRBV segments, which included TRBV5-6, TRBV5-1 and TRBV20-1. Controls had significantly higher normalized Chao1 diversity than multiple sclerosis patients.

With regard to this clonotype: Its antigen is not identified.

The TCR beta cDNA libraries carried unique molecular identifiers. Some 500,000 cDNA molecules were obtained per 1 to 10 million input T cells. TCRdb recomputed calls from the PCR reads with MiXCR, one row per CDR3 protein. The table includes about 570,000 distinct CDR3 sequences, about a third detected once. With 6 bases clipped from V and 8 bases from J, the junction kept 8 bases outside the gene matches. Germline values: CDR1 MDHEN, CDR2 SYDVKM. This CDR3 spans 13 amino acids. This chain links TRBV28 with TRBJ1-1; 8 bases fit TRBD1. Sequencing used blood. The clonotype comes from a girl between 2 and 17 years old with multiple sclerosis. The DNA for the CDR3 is TGTGCCAGCAGCGGGACAGGTCGCCAAGAAGCTTTCTTT. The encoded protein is CASSGTGRQEAFF. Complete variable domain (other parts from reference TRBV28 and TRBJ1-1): DVKVTQSSRYLVKRTGEKVFLECVQDMDHENMFWYRQDPGLGLRLIYFSYDVKMKEKGDIPEGYSVSREKKERFSLILESASTNQTSMYLCASSGTGRQEAFFGQGTRLTVV.